The 24 T cell receptor beta chains listed next were all sequenced from one sample in a study of shared clonotypes between healthy human individuals. TCRdb's copy holds only in-frame clones and misses some; the assay was immunoSEQ multiplex PCR. The sample records hundreds of thousands of clones, more than 95% being singletons. Sequencing was carried out using naive CD4+ T cells sorted from blood. Regarding subset: CD45RA+ positively selected. The receptors were gathered from a woman in her twenties or thirties in good health.

CDR3: CASGLIGTEAFF. The CDR3, as DNA: TGTGCTAGTGGTTTAATTGGGACTGAAGCTTTCTTT. The V call is TRBV12-5, the J call TRBJ1-1, with D unclear. Trimming stripped 3 bases from V and 5 bases from J, with 7 bases between. In germline, CDR1 is LGHNT, CDR2 FRNRAP. This CDR3 has 12 amino acids.

In this sample, this clone turned up once. The gene calls are TRBV2 and TRBJ1-2; TRBD1 agrees at 10 bases. V shed 6 bases, J shed 6 bases, and the junction held 7 bases outside the gene matches. The germline V gene encodes CDR1 SNHLY and CDR2 FYNNEI. The CDR3 extends over 14 amino acids. As DNA, the CDR3 is TGTGCCAGCAGCCCGACAGGGGGCACTCATGGCTACACCTTC. This encodes CASSPTGGTHGYTF.

The V and J genes are TRBV6-5 and TRBJ2-5, with 10 bases lining up with TRBD1. The CDR3 contains 15 residues. V gave up 4 bases and J gave up 5 bases; unmatched junction bases: 7. Germline V CDR1 and CDR2: MNHEY, SVGAGI. The CDR3 sequence: CASSLGTGDVETQYF. In nucleotides, the CDR3 is TGTGCCAGCAGTTTGGGGACAGGGGATGTGGAGACCCAGTACTTC.

The gene calls are TRBV7-6 and TRBJ2-7, with unresolved D. The CDR3 has 14 amino acids. Germline CDR1 and CDR2: SGHVS and FNYEAQ. V dropped 1 base and J dropped 0 bases, with 7 bases sitting between them. The CDR3 nucleotides are TGTGCCAGCAGCTTAGTGGGCAGCTCCTACGAGCAGTACTTC. It specifies CASSLVGSSYEQYF.

The chain recombines TRBV10-1 with TRBJ2-1; 10 bases are shared with TRBD2. V dropped 3 bases and J dropped 9; count of bases not matched to a gene: 8. CDR3 size: 15 residues. CDR1 is WNHNN and CDR2 is SYGVQD in the germline V gene (reference sequence). CDR3 bases: TGCGCCAGCAGTGACGGAGCGGGAGGGCAGATTGAGCAGTTCTTC. Its translation: CASSDGAGGQIEQFF.

The chain carries TRBV5-6 and TRBJ2-7, with D perhaps TRBD2 (6 bases). V was shortened by 4 bases and J by 4 bases, with 24 bases between the two germline ends. The V gene's germline CDR1 is SGHDT and CDR2 YYEEEE. This CDR3 contains 17 residues. The CDR3 spells CASSRRGPGEGRYEQYF. Here the CDR3 DNA reads TGTGCCAGCAGCCGCCGGGGTCCGGGAGAAGGTCGGTACGAGCAGTACTTC. Together with reference TRBV5-6 and TRBJ2-7, the CDR3 gives the full variable domain: DAGVTQSPTHLIKTRGQQVTLRCSPKSGHDTVSWYQQALGQGPQFIFQYYEEEERQRGNFPDRFSGHQFPNYSSELNVNALLLGDSALYLCASSRRGPGEGRYEQYFGPGTRLTVT.

The chain links TRBV11-2 to TRBJ1-3, with D possibly matching TRBD1 (6 bases). The CDR3 extends over 17 amino acids. Trimming removed 6 bases at V and 0 bases at J, with 18 bases between. Germline-derived CDR1 and CDR2 are SGHAT and FQNNGV. The CDR3 DNA reads TGTGCCAGCAGAGGCCGGGACACCTACTCCTCTGGAAACACCATATATTTT. Translation gives CASRGRDTYSSGNTIYF.

The CDR3 DNA is TGTGCCAGCAGTATAGTAAGGGGGCCTAGGTCACCCCTCCACTTT. Translating gives CASSIVRGPRSPLHF. The chain links TRBV13 to TRBJ1-6; 7 bases are shared with TRBD1. Germline CDR1 and CDR2: PRHDT and FYEKMQ (reference sequence). The J segment lost 10 bases and the V segment lost 6 bases, leaving 12 bases of the junction unmatched. This CDR3 region has 15 residues.

The chain joins TRBV9 to TRBJ2-7, with TRBD2 matching over 13 bases. With 0 bases clipped from V and 5 bases from J, the junction kept 8 bases outside the gene matches. This CDR3 is built from 17 residues. Germline CDR1 and CDR2: SGDLS and YYNGEE. The CDR3 sequence: CASSVAGGLAGRDEQYF. CDR3 bases: TGTGCCAGCAGCGTAGCTGGGGGACTAGCGGGAAGGGACGAGCAGTACTTC.

The chain is built from TRBV4-2 and TRBJ2-7, with 14 positions matching TRBD2. The J segment lost 0 bases and the V segment lost 1 base, leaving 5 bases of the junction unmatched. Germline-derived CDR1 and CDR2 are LGHNA and YNFKEQ. The CDR3 is made up of 18 amino acids. The CDR3 nucleotides are TGTGCCAGCAGCCAAGGCCAAGGGACTAGCGGGAGCTCCTACGAGCAGTACTTC. It is translated as CASSQGQGTSGSSYEQYF.

The V gene is TRBV7-9, the J gene TRBJ2-1; D is unclear. V was cut by 4 bases and J by 7 bases, with 20 bases left in between. The CDR3 runs 16 residues. In germline, CDR1 is SEHNR, CDR2 FQNEAQ (reference sequence). This CDR3 reads CASSSGSSRRENEQFF. The DNA for the CDR3 is TGTGCCAGCAGCTCAGGAAGTTCGAGGAGAGAGAATGAGCAGTTCTTC.

This CDR3 reads CASSIGATGNTEAFF. The DNA for the CDR3 is TGTGCCAGTAGTATAGGGGCGACAGGGAACACTGAAGCTTTCTTT. The chain employs TRBV19 and TRBJ1-1, with TRBD1 as a possible D gene (6 bases). CDR3 length equals 15 residues. From germline, CDR1 is LNHDA and CDR2 SQIVND (reference sequence). The V and J ends lost 1 base and 1 base respectively, with 10 bases between them. Variable domain in full (rest from reference TRBV19 and TRBJ1-1): DGGITQSPKYLFRKEGQNVTLSCEQNLNHDAMYWYRQDPGQGLRLIYYSQIVNDFQKGDIAEGYSVSREKKESFPLTVTSAQKNPTAFYLCASSIGATGNTEAFFGQGTRLTVV.

The rearrangement joins TRBV28 to TRBJ1-5; 7 bases fit TRBD1. Germline trimming cut 8 bases from V and 5 bases from J; bases unmatched to any gene: 15. Per germline, CDR1 MDHEN and CDR2 SYDVKM. The CDR3 length is 16 residues. The CDR3, as DNA: TGTGCCAGCCGCCCGGGGGCAGGGGGTGATTATCAGCCCCAGCATTTT. This translates into CASRPGAGGDYQPQHF.

The chain uses TRBV28 and TRBJ1-3, with D perhaps matching TRBD1 (5 bases). V lost 8 bases, J lost 0 bases, and 11 bases lay in between. Germline-derived CDR1 and CDR2 are MDHEN and SYDVKM. The CDR3 sequence is 14 residues long. Here the CDR3 DNA reads TGTGCCAGCCTGGCAGGGATCTCTGGAAACACCATATATTTT. It translates to CASLAGISGNTIYF.

This clone was observed a single time. The chain carries TRBV28 and TRBJ2-7; 12 bases are shared with TRBD2. V gave up 5 bases and J gave up 4 bases; unmatched junction bases: 6. CDR3 length equals 15 residues. Germline values: CDR1 MDHEN, CDR2 SYDVKM. The CDR3, as DNA: TGTGCCAGCAGTCTAGCGGGAGGGCCTAAGTACGAGCAGTACTTC. This encodes CASSLAGGPKYEQYF.

This rearrangement joins TRBV5-1 to TRBJ1-4; D remains ambiguous. V gave up 7 bases and J gave up 0 bases, with 13 bases separating them. The CDR3 extends over 15 amino acids. CDR1 is SGHRS, CDR2 YFSETQ, per germline. The CDR3 region has the DNA TGCGCCAGCGCGGCTTCGCCAGCAACTAATGAAAAACTGTTTTTT. Protein: CASAASPATNEKLFF.

The chain has TRBV29-1 and TRBJ1-4; maybe TRBD1 (6 bases). Germline V gene lookup returns CDR1 SQVTM and CDR2 ANQGSEA. Trimming pared 6 bases from V and 3 bases from J, leaving 11 bases between. This CDR3 comprises 13 residues. CDR3 DNA: TGCAGCGTCCTGGACAGCTCTAATGAAAAACTGTTTTTT. Residues: CSVLDSSNEKLFF.

The J gene is TRBJ1-4, the V gene TRBV30; 9 positions match TRBD1. CDR3 length: 19 amino acids. Trimming cost V 1 base and J 0 bases; bases outside gene matches: 12. The germline CDR1 and CDR2 sequences are GTSNPN and SVGIG (reference sequence). The CDR3 DNA sequence: TGTGCCTGGAGTGCCAAGCGGGGGACAGGGAGAGCAACTAATGAAAAACTGTTTTTT. This sequence encodes CAWSAKRGTGRATNEKLFF.

This rearrangement joins TRBV6-1 to TRBJ2-3; 9 nucleotides line up with TRBD2. The CDR3 is 16 residues long. Trimming took 2 bases from V and 5 from J; bases not matched to a gene: 8. Germline lookup yields CDR1 MNHNS and CDR2 SASEGT. Here the CDR3 DNA reads TGTGCCAGCAGTGAATGGGGCGGGAGGGCCGTAGATACGCAGTATTTT. Encoded protein: CASSEWGGRAVDTQYF.

J is TRBJ2-1 and V is TRBV28, with D possibly being TRBD2 (6 bases). With 6 bases removed from V and 0 bases from J, the gap between germline ends came to 9 bases. The length of the CDR3 is 14 residues. The germline gives CDR1 MDHEN, CDR2 SYDVKM. The CDR3 DNA sequence: TGTGCCAGCAGGCCGGGACTCTCCTACAATGAGCAGTTCTTC. Encoded protein: CASRPGLSYNEQFF. Using reference TRBV28 and TRBJ2-1 for the parts outside the CDR3, the full variable domain is DVKVTQSSRYLVKRTGEKVFLECVQDMDHENMFWYRQDPGLGLRLIYFSYDVKMKEKGDIPEGYSVSREKKERFSLILESASTNQTSMYLCASRPGLSYNEQFFGPGTRLTVL.

V gene TRBV23-1 combines with J gene TRBJ2-1, with 13 positions matching TRBD2. TRBV23-1 is an ORF; its function is uncertain. V shed 7 bases and J 0 bases; nucleotides not matched to a gene: 6. The CDR3 contains 17 residues. In nucleotides, the CDR3 is TGCGCCAGCAAGGGACTAGCGGGGAGGAGCTCCTACAATGAGCAGTTCTTC. It is translated as CASKGLAGRSSYNEQFF.

The chain uses TRBV11-2 and TRBJ2-1; no clear D gene. V was pared by 2 bases and J by 5 bases, with 13 bases between. This CDR3 is 15 amino acids long. CDR1 and CDR2 (germline): SGHAT, FQNNGV. The DNA for the CDR3 is TGTGCCAGCAGCTTACCCGACCTAAACAACAATGAGCAGTTCTTC. This codes for CASSLPDLNNNEQFF.

The chain couples TRBV9 to TRBJ2-5, with D possibly matching TRBD2 (6 bases). Germline loops: CDR1 SGDLS, CDR2 YYNGEE. The V end was cut by 1 base, the J end by 3 bases, with 16 bases between. This CDR3 has 16 residues. CDR3: CASSVRLGRDEETQYF. CDR3 in DNA: TGTGCCAGCAGCGTACGCTTGGGGCGGGACGAAGAGACCCAGTACTTC.

This chain links TRBV7-9 with TRBJ1-4; unclear D gene. The CDR3 totals 13 residues. Germline V gives CDR1 SEHNR, CDR2 FQNEAQ (reference sequence). V lost 5 bases and J 6 bases, leaving 10 bases between the germline ends. The CDR3 protein is CASSTRFHEKLFF. The CDR3 DNA sequence: TGTGCCAGCAGCACACGTTTTCATGAAAAACTGTTTTTT.